The 8 T cell receptor beta chains below all came from one sample that was sequenced in a study of prognosis after radiotherapy for stage I lung cancer (dated by TCRdb to the early 2020s). The data were produced on an Illumina HiSeq 3000. The TCR beta CDR3 region was amplified from genomic DNA by two rounds of multiplex PCR. In the first round of PCR, primers specific to each TRBV and TRBJ gene were used, and the primer sequences are filed in Chinese patent CN105087789A. TCRdb reprocessing: public reads trimmed at Q25 with fastp, clones called with MiXCR, in-frame beta chains kept. When rows share a CDR3 protein, they turn into one entry using the most common DNA and genes. The sample includes 10,000 to 13,000 distinct CDR3 sequences, with 45% to 65% observed a single time. Of the sample, more than 6.5% falls within the top ten clones. Sequenced material: PBMCs, taken before or after stereotactic body radiation therapy (not recorded which). The source is a donor of 50 years or more with non-small cell lung cancer.

This sequence joins TRBV11-2 and TRBJ1-3, with 8 bases identical to TRBD1. The trim removed 3 bases at V and 3 bases at J, leaving 4 bases unmatched. The CDR3 has 15 amino acids. Per the germline V gene, CDR1 is SGHAT and CDR2 is FQNNGV. CDR3 amino acids: CASSFQGAGGNTIYF. CDR3 coding DNA: TGTGCCAGCAGCTTCCAGGGGGCTGGTGGAAACACCATATATTTT.

This clonotype showed up just once. The chain carries TRBV6-9 and TRBJ1-2; D unclear. Germline V gives CDR1 MNHGY, CDR2 SVAAGI. This CDR3 comprises 16 residues. Trimming shortened V by 4 bases and J by 4 bases, and 19 bases separated the two germline ends. CDR3 loop: CASSLTSRRAPYGYTF. As DNA, the CDR3 is TGTGCCAGCAGTTTAACCTCAAGGCGAGCGCCCTATGGCTACACCTTC.

This clonotype showed up just a few times. The genes are TRBV27 and TRBJ2-3; possibly TRBD2 for D (6 bases). Trimming shortened V by 4 bases and J by 2 bases, and 16 bases separated the two germline ends. This CDR3 has 16 residues. The germline gives CDR1 MNHEY, CDR2 SMNVEV (reference sequence). CDR3 residues: CASSSRRAGPTDTQYF. The CDR3 DNA reads as TGTGCCAGCAGTTCCCGGCGGGCGGGACCCACAGATACGCAGTATTTT.

This clonotype was detected only a few times. The chain uses TRBV7-9 and TRBJ1-2, with D uncertain. The CDR3 runs 15 residues. Per germline, CDR1 SEHNR and CDR2 FQNEAQ (reference sequence). V lost 1 base and J lost 4, with 13 bases in between. The CDR3 is CASSLGAQDPYGYTF. The DNA of the CDR3 is TGTGCCAGCAGCTTAGGAGCTCAGGATCCCTATGGCTACACCTTC.

The rearrangement uses TRBV6-5 and TRBJ2-2; D remains ambiguous. CDR1 and CDR2 from the germline V gene are MNHEY and SVGAGI. There are 12 residues in the CDR3. Trimming took off 2 bases at V and 5 bases at J, with 3 bases between the two ends. The CDR3 DNA follows: TGTGCCAGCAGTTACGAAACCGGGGAGCTGTTTTTT. The encoded protein is CASSYETGELFF.

The chain couples TRBV7-2 to TRBJ1-2, with a possible D match to TRBD1 (5 bases). The V end lost 6 bases, the J end lost 5 bases, and 16 bases lay between the germline ends. CDR3 size: 14 residues. Germline CDR1 and CDR2: SGHTA and FQGNSA. CDR3 DNA: TGTGCCAGCAGTTCCGGGTCAGGGAGGTATGGCTACACCTTC. Amino acids: CASSSGSGRYGYTF.

V is TRBV28 and J is TRBJ2-2; D is possibly TRBD1 or TRBD2 (6 bases each). The V gene's germline CDR1 is MDHEN and CDR2 SYDVKM. The CDR3 contains 12 residues. Trimming left V 2 bases short and J 12 bases short, with 10 bases between. The CDR3 region has the DNA TGTGCCAGCAGTTTACCGGGGGCCAAGCTGTTTTTT. It specifies CASSLPGAKLFF.

The V call is TRBV7-9, the J call TRBJ2-7, with D perhaps matching TRBD2 (6 bases). CDR3 length: 15 amino acids. The germline V gene has CDR1 SEHNR and CDR2 FQNEAQ (reference sequence). Trimming shortened V by 0 bases and J by 5 bases, and 14 bases separated the two germline ends. The CDR3 region has the DNA TGTGCCAGCAGCTTAGCTGGGGGGTCTGTAGACGAGCAGTACTTC. It translates to CASSLAGGSVDEQYF.